Listed below are T cell receptor beta chains from one sample, sequenced in a study of metastatic and nonmetastatic thyroid tumors. TCRdb reanalyzed the PCR reads with MiXCR. The sample lists fewer than 20,000 clones; less than 25% were seen once. The sequenced material came from tumor tissue. Receptor source: a female donor with papillary thyroid cancer or a benign thyroid nodule (not recorded which). Some clones in this sample may be carry-over from other donors' samples. Each CDR3 is given with its conserved first and last residue. The D gene is left open where the match is weak. The size entry is marked missing in some rows and otherwise reads once, few, many or a size class.

v_call	j_call	clone_size	d_call	cdr3_aa	cdr3_nt
TRBV20-1	TRBJ1-5	many	.	CSARDIRPPLDQPQHF	TGCAGTGCTAGAGATATCAGGCCCCCTCTGGATCAGCCCCAGCATTTT
TRBV9	TRBJ1-4	.	TRBD1	CASSVGTGENEKLFF	TGTGCCAGCAGCGTTGGGACAGGAGAGAATGAAAAACTGTTTTTT
TRBV2	TRBJ1-5	many	.	CASSEAYSNQPQHF	TGTGCCAGCAGTGAAGCGTATAGCAATCAGCCCCAGCATTTT
TRBV2	TRBJ2-2	medium-sized	TRBD1	CASRRAGGTGELFF	TGTGCCAGCAGGAGGGCAGGGGGCACCGGGGAGCTGTTTTTT
TRBV9	TRBJ2-7	many	.	CASSVESEVSYEQYF	TGTGCCAGCAGCGTAGAGAGCGAGGTCTCCTACGAGCAGTACTTC
TRBV28	TRBJ1-2	.	TRBD1	CASKLSNRGRYGYTF	TGTGCCAGCAAACTTTCAAACAGGGGGCGCTATGGCTACACCTTC
TRBV2	TRBJ1-2	many	TRBD1	CASRAGTGDGYTF	TGTGCCAGCAGAGCCGGGACAGGGGATGGCTACACCTTC
TRBV6-2/TRBV6-3	TRBJ1-2	medium-sized	.	CASSYGFNYGYTF	TGTGCCAGCAGTTATGGTTTCAACTATGGCTACACCTTC
TRBV11-3	TRBJ2-2	.	.	CASSRIDTGELFF	TGTGCCAGCAGTCGGATAGACACCGGGGAGCTGTTTTTT
TRBV29-1	TRBJ2-7	.	.	CSVPGAGSYEQYF	TGCAGCGTTCCGGGGGCAGGGTCCTACGAGCAGTACTTC
TRBV5-6	TRBJ2-2	many	TRBD2	CASSLVPSGITGELFF	TGTGCCAGCAGCTTGGTTCCTAGCGGGATCACCGGGGAGCTGTTTTTT
TRBV28	TRBJ2-7	many	.	CASSLNGGEQYF	TGTGCCAGCAGTTTAAATGGGGGCGAGCAGTACTTC
TRBV27	TRBJ2-3	.	TRBD2	CASSRKGLCTYTQYF	TGTGCCAGCAGCCGAAAGGGACTATGCACATATACGCAGTATTTT
TRBV4-1	TRBJ2-5	many	.	CASSQEIFGRYQETQYF	TGCGCCAGCAGCCAAGAGATTTTCGGCAGATACCAAGAGACCCAGTACTTC
TRBV7-2	TRBJ2-1	many	.	CASSLDSRDEQFF	TGTGCCAGCAGCTTAGACAGTAGGGATGAGCAGTTCTTC
TRBV4-2	TRBJ2-3	many	TRBD2	CASSPRVAGAADTQYF	TGTGCCAGCAGCCCTCGGGTAGCGGGAGCCGCAGATACGCAGTATTTT
TRBV30	TRBJ1-5	many	.	CAWSGGRNQPQHF	TGTGCCTGGAGTGGGGGGAGGAACCAGCCCCAGCATTTT
TRBV30	TRBJ2-7	many	TRBD2	CAWSVGLAGSYEQYF	TGTGCCTGGAGTGTCGGACTAGCGGGATCCTACGAGCAGTACTTC
TRBV27	TRBJ1-1	many	.	CASSSGFNTEAFF	TGTGCCAGCAGTTCAGGGTTTAACACTGAAGCTTTCTTT
TRBV12-3/TRBV12-4	TRBJ2-1	many	.	CASTRTAGGNEQFF	TGTGCCAGCACCAGAACGGCCGGGGGCAATGAGCAGTTCTTC
TRBV29-1	TRBJ1-6	many	.	CSVEDLANSPLHF	TGCAGCGTTGAAGATCTGGCCAATTCACCCCTCCACTTT
TRBV11-2	TRBJ1-1	.	.	CASSFRTNTEAFF	TGTGCCAGCAGCTTCCGGACGAACACTGAAGCTTTCTTT
TRBV20-1	TRBJ2-1	.	TRBD2	CSATGLAAYNEQFF	TGCAGTGCTACGGGACTAGCGGCTTACAATGAGCAGTTCTTC
TRBV4-2	TRBJ1-4	many	.	CASSRGSEKLFF	TGTGCCAGCAGCCGTGGAAGTGAAAAACTGTTTTTT
TRBV2	TRBJ2-5	many	.	CASNRDRSSQETQYF	TGTGCCAGCAATAGAGACCGTAGTTCCCAAGAGACCCAGTACTTC
TRBV19	TRBJ1-3	.	.	CASSMWGPGNTIYF	TGTGCCAGTAGTATGTGGGGCCCTGGAAACACCATATATTTT
TRBV11-2	TRBJ2-2	.	.	CASSSPSRVANTGELFF	TGTGCCAGCAGCTCGCCATCTAGAGTCGCGAACACCGGGGAGCTGTTTTTT
TRBV20-1	TRBJ2-7	medium-sized	TRBD1	CSALDRGLSYEQYF	TGCAGTGCCCTTGACAGGGGGCTCTCCTACGAGCAGTACTTC
TRBV6-4	TRBJ1-6	many	.	CASSQRFGDSPLHF	TGTGCCAGCAGCCAAAGGTTCGGGGATTCACCCCTCCACTTT
TRBV9	TRBJ1-2	.	.	CASSSTGQPNYGYTF	TGTGCCAGCAGCTCCACGGGGCAGCCGAACTATGGCTACACCTTC
TRBV25-1	TRBJ2-7	few	.	CASSHRLSYEQYF	TGTGCCAGCAGTCACAGGTTATCCTACGAGCAGTACTTC
TRBV12-3/TRBV12-4	TRBJ1-1	many	TRBD1	CASRNGQGAFF	TGTGCCAGCAGGAACGGACAGGGAGCTTTCTTT
TRBV4-2	TRBJ2-1	few	.	CASSQDAGYNEQFF	TGTGCCAGCAGCCAGGATGCAGGTTACAACGAGCAGTTCTTC